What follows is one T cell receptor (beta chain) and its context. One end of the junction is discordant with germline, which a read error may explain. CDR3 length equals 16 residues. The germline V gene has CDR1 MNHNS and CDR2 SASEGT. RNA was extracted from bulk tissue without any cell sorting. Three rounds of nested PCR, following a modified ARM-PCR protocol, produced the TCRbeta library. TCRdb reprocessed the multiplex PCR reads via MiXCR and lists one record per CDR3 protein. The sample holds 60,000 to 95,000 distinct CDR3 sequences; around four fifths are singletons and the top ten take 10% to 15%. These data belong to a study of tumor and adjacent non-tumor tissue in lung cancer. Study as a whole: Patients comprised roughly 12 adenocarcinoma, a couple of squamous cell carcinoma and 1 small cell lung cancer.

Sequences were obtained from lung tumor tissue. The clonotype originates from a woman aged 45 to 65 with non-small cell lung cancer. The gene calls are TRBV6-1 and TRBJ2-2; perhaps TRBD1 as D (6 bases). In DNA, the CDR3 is TGTGCTAGCAGTGCATCTCGGACAGTTCATACCGGGGAGCTGTTTTTT. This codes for CASSASRTVHTGELFF.